Below, one T cell receptor (beta chain) is given with its context. Its target is unknown. Execution of the assay was at deep level. The table came from immunoSEQ multiplex PCR; TCRdb's copy has only in-frame clones and leaves some out. Of some 1,100,000 clones in the sample, about four fifths were seen once. This entry comes from a study of shared clonotypes between healthy human individuals. The study, taken as a whole, reports: Clonotypes not shared had lower generation probabilities than those common to all four donors. The study sampled only blood, and tissue repertoires likely differ.

This CDR3 is built from 15 residues. CDR1 SEHNR and CDR2 FQNEAQ come from the germline V gene (reference sequence). The V end was cut by 6 bases, the J end by 0 bases, with 15 bases between. Sequencing was done on a sample of memory CD4+ T cells from PBMCs. This sample's subset: CD45RA-negative fraction. This receptor was obtained from a man younger than 30 in good health. Some clones in this sample may be carry-over from other donors' samples. This rearrangement joins TRBV7-9 to TRBJ2-7; D is unclear. This chain's CDR3 is CASSIGSVFSYEQYF. The CDR3 DNA is TGTGCCAGCAGTATCGGGTCCGTTTTCTCCTACGAGCAGTACTTC.